These T cell receptor beta chains were read from a single sample in a study of blood T cell repertoires in COVID-19. Produced via immunoSEQ multiplex PCR; TCRdb's table is partial and in-frame only. The top ten clones hold roughly 8.6% of a sample with fewer than 200,000 clones, just over 85% of them seen once. Sequenced input: PBMCs or T cells enriched from blood (not recorded which). The receptors were gathered from a young woman who had recovered from COVID-19. The CDR3 runs from the conserved cysteine through the conserved F or W. D genes are given only for firm matches.

v_gene: TRBV28
j_gene: TRBJ1-1
d_gene: .
CDR3aa: CASRKRSRADFEAFF

v_gene: TRBV2
j_gene: TRBJ1-2
d_gene: TRBD1
CDR3aa: CASSEETGYYGYTF

v_gene: TRBV7-2
j_gene: TRBJ1-1
d_gene: TRBD1
CDR3aa: CASRAGTGGGTEAFF

v_gene: TRBV3-1/TRBV3-2
j_gene: TRBJ1-2
d_gene: .
CDR3aa: CASSQTGLVNGYTF

v_gene: TRBV7-9
j_gene: TRBJ2-5
d_gene: TRBD1
CDR3aa: CASSTLPGQQQETQYF

v_gene: TRBV7-2
j_gene: TRBJ1-5
d_gene: .
CDR3aa: CASSFDRTSQPQHF

v_gene: TRBV19
j_gene: TRBJ1-2
d_gene: TRBD1
CDR3aa: CASSTSTGTYGYTF

v_gene: TRBV5-4
j_gene: TRBJ1-1
d_gene: .
CDR3aa: CASSSDIQGIGTEAFF

v_gene: TRBV2
j_gene: TRBJ1-1
d_gene: TRBD1
CDR3aa: CASSEMTGGATEAFF

v_gene: TRBV20-1
j_gene: TRBJ2-7
d_gene: .
CDR3aa: CSASRDEQYF

v_gene: TRBV14
j_gene: TRBJ1-1
d_gene: .
CDR3aa: CASSQGQIEAFF

v_gene: TRBV5-1
j_gene: TRBJ1-1
d_gene: TRBD1
CDR3aa: CASSLLNRDRDGLNTEAFF

v_gene: TRBV28
j_gene: TRBJ2-7
d_gene: TRBD2
CDR3aa: CASSLNGGLEEQYF

v_gene: TRBV9
j_gene: TRBJ2-1
d_gene: .
CDR3aa: CASSVVQRADEQFF

v_gene: TRBV30
j_gene: TRBJ2-1
d_gene: TRBD2
CDR3aa: CACSAGVIGNEQFF

v_gene: TRBV7-2
j_gene: TRBJ1-1
d_gene: .
CDR3aa: CASSVRQENTEAFF

v_gene: TRBV6-5
j_gene: TRBJ2-7
d_gene: .
CDR3aa: CASRPRDMGSYEQYF

v_gene: TRBV20-1
j_gene: TRBJ1-5
d_gene: TRBD1
CDR3aa: CSAQGSQPQHF

v_gene: TRBV27
j_gene: TRBJ2-3
d_gene: TRBD2
CDR3aa: CASSLLPSGGSTDTQYF

v_gene: TRBV28
j_gene: TRBJ2-1
d_gene: TRBD1
CDR3aa: CASSDRVGTGNNEQFF

v_gene: TRBV28
j_gene: TRBJ2-7
d_gene: .
CDR3aa: CASSPWTDGNEQYF

v_gene: TRBV14
j_gene: TRBJ2-7
d_gene: .
CDR3aa: CASSQILAAEQYF